Here is one T cell receptor beta chain with its context. Recent acute infections and vaccinations were absent in the healthy HIV-negative adult donors. Caucasian adults residing in Nashville, Tennessee made up all the donors. This entry is derived from a study of shared clonotypes between healthy human individuals. The assay was carried out at the deep level. Replicate PCRs run on unsorted PBMC used around 0.3 ug DNA, which was approximately 30,000 T cell genomes. Profiling relied on immunoSEQ multiplex PCR, and the TCRdb table lists in-frame clones only, not all of them. The sample holds about 470,000 clones; around 75% are singletons and the top ten take about 13%. CDR3 length equals 15 residues. V was trimmed by 4 bases and J by 4 bases, leaving 17 bases between them. Germline values: CDR1 SGHDT, CDR2 YYEEEE.

Sequenced material: PBMCs. The rearrangement links TRBV5-6 to TRBJ1-2; a possible D gene is TRBD1 (6 bases). The source of this sequence is a woman aged 35 to 49 in good health. Some clones in this sample may be carry-over from other donors' samples. CDR3 amino acids: CASSHWTVYSYGYTF. The CDR3 DNA reads as TGTGCCAGCAGCCACTGGACAGTCTATAGCTATGGCTACACCTTC.